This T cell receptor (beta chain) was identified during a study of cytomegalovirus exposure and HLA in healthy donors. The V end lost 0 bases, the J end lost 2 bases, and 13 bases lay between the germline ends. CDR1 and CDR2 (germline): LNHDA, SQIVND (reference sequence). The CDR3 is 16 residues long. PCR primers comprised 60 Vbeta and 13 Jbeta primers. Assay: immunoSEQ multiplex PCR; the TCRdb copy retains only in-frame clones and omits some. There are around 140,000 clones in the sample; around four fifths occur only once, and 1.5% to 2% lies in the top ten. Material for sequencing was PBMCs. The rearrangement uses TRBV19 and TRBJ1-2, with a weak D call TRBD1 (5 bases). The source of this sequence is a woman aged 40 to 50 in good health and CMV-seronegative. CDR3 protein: CASSIDNTGANYGYTF. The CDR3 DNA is TGTGCCAGTAGTATAGATAACACAGGAGCCAACTATGGCTACACCTTC.